This entry concerns a single TCR beta chain. What it binds is unknown. The data were obtained in a study of cytomegalovirus exposure and HLA in healthy donors. Study findings and constraints: A prior analysis recorded that most TCR beta V segments were productive about 87% or about 30% of the time.

Vbeta (60) and Jbeta (13) primers were used in the PCR. Repertoires were generated with immunoSEQ multiplex PCR, while TCRdb's copy carries only in-frame clones and drops some. The data hold roughly 170,000 clones, with around 83% observed a single time. This CDR3 spans 16 amino acids. The V gene's germline CDR1 is SGHVS and CDR2 FQNEAQ. V was shortened by 1 base and J by 3 bases, with 14 bases between the two germline ends. The chain is built from TRBV7-8 and TRBJ2-3; weak D call: TRBD2 (6 bases). The clonotype originates from a man aged 50-60 years in good health and CMV-seronegative. Sequencing input: PBMCs. This CDR3 is CASSLGPGGRTDTQYF. The CDR3 DNA reads as TGTGCCAGCAGCTTAGGGCCTGGGGGGAGGACAGATACGCAGTATTTT.